One and the same sample provided the 17 T cell receptor beta chains below, sequenced in a study of T cell responses to AZD1222 COVID-19 vaccine. Assay used: immunoSEQ multiplex PCR; TCRdb lists only in-frame clones, some missing. The data show 77,000 or so clones, 80% to 90% seen once. Sequences were derived from peripheral blood, sampled 28 days after the second AZD1222 dose. These receptors all come from an adult who received the AZD1222 COVID-19 vaccine.

The V call is TRBV30, the J call TRBJ2-7; possibly TRBD1 for D (5 bases). Germline loops: CDR1 GTSNPN, CDR2 SVGIG (reference sequence). The V end was cut by 6 bases, the J end by 9 bases, with 18 bases between. This CDR3 is built from 12 residues. The CDR3 DNA reads TGTGCCTGCAAACAGGAATCCTCGGCGCAGTACTTC. Amino acids: CACKQESSAQYF.

The rearrangement links TRBV19 to TRBJ1-5; 7 positions match TRBD1. With V trimmed by 10 bases and J by 0 bases, 3 bases remained unmatched. The CDR3 totals 13 residues. The germline V gene encodes CDR1 LNHDA and CDR2 SQIVND (reference sequence). The CDR3 protein is CATRGYSNQPQHF. In DNA form, the CDR3 reads TGTGCCACCAGGGGGTATAGCAATCAGCCCCAGCATTTT.

V gene TRBV7-2 combines with J gene TRBJ2-7; the match to TRBD2 covers 7 bases. V gave up 5 bases and J gave up 0 bases; unmatched junction bases: 13. CDR3 length: 17 amino acids. The germline gives CDR1 SGHTA, CDR2 FQGNSA. CDR3 protein: CASSVHGRVFPSYEQYF. CDR3 DNA sequence: TGTGCCAGCAGCGTACATGGGAGGGTTTTTCCCTCCTACGAGCAGTACTTC. Supplemented by reference TRBV7-2 and TRBJ2-7, the full variable domain reads GAGVSQSPSNKVTEKGKDVELRCDPISGHTALYWYRQSLGQGLEFLIYFQGNSAPDKSGLPSDRFSAERTGGSVSTLTIQRTQQEDSAVYLCASSVHGRVFPSYEQYFGPGTRLTVT.

The chain links TRBV12-3 or TRBV12-4 to TRBJ2-5; TRBD1 agrees at 9 bases. The V and J ends lost 5 bases and 5 bases, in that order; junction bases with no gene match: 3. The CDR3 contains 13 residues. The DNA of the CDR3 is TGTGCCAGCAGTGTAGGACAGGGGGAGACCCAGTACTTC. Translation: CASSVGQGETQYF.

The CDR3 bases are TGTGCCAGCAGTGAAGATCGTGCATCCTATTGGGGAACCTATAATTCACCCCTCCACTTT. Translating gives CASSEDRASYWGTYNSPLHF. This chain connects TRBV2 to TRBJ1-6; D not resolved. Deletions cut 1 base from V and 2 bases from J, with 21 bases between. The CDR3 runs to 20 residues. Looked up from germline, CDR1 is SNHLY and CDR2 is FYNNEI.

The chain couples TRBV30 to TRBJ2-7; D call uncertain. V shed 0 bases and J shed 7 bases, with 10 bases lying between them. The CDR3 sequence is 12 residues long. Germline assignment: CDR1 GTSNPN and CDR2 SVGIG (reference sequence). CDR3 sequence: CAWSVRVGEQYF. CDR3 coding DNA: TGTGCCTGGAGTGTACGCGTGGGAGAGCAGTACTTC.

This chain connects TRBV5-1 to TRBJ1-3, with no clear D. This CDR3 spans 15 amino acids. Germline V CDR1 and CDR2: SGHRS, YFSETQ. V was cut by 4 bases and J by 0 bases, with 11 bases left in between. The CDR3 loop reads CASSASGFSGNTIYF. As DNA, the CDR3 is TGCGCCAGCAGCGCCTCAGGATTCTCTGGAAACACCATATATTTT. Combining the CDR3 with reference TRBV5-1 and TRBJ1-3 gives the whole variable domain KAGVTQTPRYLIKTRGQQVTLSCSPISGHRSVSWYQQTPGQGLQFLFEYFSETQRNKGNFPGRFSGRQFSNSRSEMNVSTLELGDSALYLCASSASGFSGNTIYFGEGSWLTVV.

The chain has TRBV7-2 and TRBJ1-3; no firm D call. CDR3 length: 15 residues. V dropped 1 base and J dropped 3 bases, with 10 bases sitting between them. The germline V gene has CDR1 SGHTA and CDR2 FQGNSA. CDR3 sequence: CASSLDLSGGNTIYF. The CDR3 nucleotides read TGTGCCAGCAGCTTAGACCTCTCAGGTGGAAACACCATATATTTT. Full variable domain (remainder filled in from reference TRBV7-2 and TRBJ1-3): GAGVSQSPSNKVTEKGKDVELRCDPISGHTALYWYRQSLGQGLEFLIYFQGNSAPDKSGLPSDRFSAERTGGSVSTLTIQRTQQEDSAVYLCASSLDLSGGNTIYFGEGSWLTVV.

The chain couples TRBV5-1 to TRBJ2-1; D is undetermined. V gave up 4 bases and J gave up 3 bases, with 14 bases separating them. CDR1 and CDR2 from the germline V gene are SGHRS and YFSETQ. There are 15 residues in the CDR3. This chain's CDR3 is CASSASGQYYNEQFF. DNA for the CDR3: TGCGCCAGCAGCGCGTCCGGGCAGTACTACAATGAGCAGTTCTTC.

V and J are TRBV30 and TRBJ1-2; D gene uncertain. The V end lost 3 bases, the J end lost 7 bases, and 6 bases lay between the germline ends. Germline assignment: CDR1 GTSNPN and CDR2 SVGIG (reference sequence). CDR3 length: 10 residues. The CDR3 bases are TGTGCCTGGAGGAGGGTTGGCTACACCTTC. Translating it yields CAWRRVGYTF. The whole variable domain, filled in from reference TRBV30 and TRBJ1-2, reads SQTIHQWPATLVQPVGSPLSLECTVEGTSNPNLYWYRQAAGRGLQLLFYSVGIGQISSEVPQNLSASRPQDRQFILSSKKLLLSDSGFYLCAWRRVGYTFGSGTRLTVV.

The J gene is TRBJ1-4, the V gene TRBV20-1, with D possibly being TRBD1 (6 bases). Germline CDR1 reads DFQATT; CDR2 reads SNEGSKA (reference sequence). The CDR3 runs to 11 residues. Trimming left V 6 bases short and J 10 bases short, with 12 bases between. CDR3 nucleotide sequence: TGCAGTGCCCAAGGGGGAGGAAAACTGTTTTTT. Amino acids: CSAQGGGKLFF.

V is TRBV7-6 and J is TRBJ1-1; D is perhaps TRBD1 (5 bases). V lost 5 bases and J 4 bases, leaving 14 bases between the germline ends. There are 14 residues in the CDR3. The germline gives CDR1 SGHVS, CDR2 FNYEAQ. The CDR3 region has the DNA TGTGCCAGCAGCCCCCCGGGGCCGAGCACTGAAGCTTTCTTT. It translates to CASSPPGPSTEAFF.

The V and J genes are TRBV10-3 and TRBJ2-4; no reliable D call. There are 16 residues in the CDR3. Per germline, CDR1 ENHRY and CDR2 SYGVKD. Trimming stripped 0 bases from V and 1 base from J, with 10 bases between. CDR3 bases: TGTGCCATCAGTGAGTCGGAGCCCGCTGCCAAAAACATTCAGTACTTC. Translation gives CAISESEPAAKNIQYF.

This chain connects TRBV7-2 to TRBJ2-3; weak D call: TRBD2 (6 bases). The CDR3 consists of 15 residues. From germline, CDR1 is SGHTA and CDR2 FQGNSA. V lost 1 base and J lost 4, with 12 bases in between. The DNA of the CDR3 is TGTGCCAGCAGCTTAGTTAGCGGCAGTGCAGATACGCAGTATTTT. Residues: CASSLVSGSADTQYF.

The chain carries TRBV6-4 and TRBJ2-1; D may be TRBD1 (6 bases). The CDR3 spans 13 residues. The ends were cut back, 5 bases at V and 15 bases at J, with 20 bases in the middle. Germline V gene sequence: CDR1 MRHNA, CDR2 SNTAGT. CDR3 residues: CASSPQTGSILFF. DNA of the CDR3: TGTGCCAGCAGTCCACAGACAGGTTCTATTCTGTTCTTC.

This clone appeared a single time. The chain joins TRBV10-2 to TRBJ1-1; no firm D call. V was trimmed by 2 bases and J by 8 bases, leaving 3 bases between them. Germline CDR1 and CDR2: WSHSY and SAAADI. This CDR3 is built from 10 residues. The CDR3 bases are TGCGCCAGCAGTGAGGGGGAAGCTTTCTTT. It yields the protein CASSEGEAFF.

This chain joins TRBV5-4 and TRBJ1-3; D is unresolved. CDR1 is SGHNT, CDR2 YYREEE, per germline (reference sequence). V was trimmed by 4 bases and J by 0 bases, leaving 11 bases between them. The CDR3 spans 15 residues. CDR3 region: CASSRPAGSGNTIYF. CDR3 coding DNA: TGTGCCAGCAGCAGACCAGCGGGCTCTGGAAACACCATATATTTT. The full variable domain, in which reference TRBV5-4 and TRBJ1-3 provide the parts outside the CDR3, is ETGVTQSPTHLIKTRGQQVTLRCSSQSGHNTVSWYQQALGQGPQFIFQYYREEENGRGNFPPRFSGLQFPNYSSELNVNALELDDSALYLCASSRPAGSGNTIYFGEGSWLTVV.